These T cell receptor beta chains were read from a single sample in a study of OX40 agonist ivuxolimab in advanced cancers. Libraries were prepared by immunoSEQ multiplex PCR; TCRdb keeps only in-frame clonotypes and omits some of them. In the table there are roughly 50,000 clones, around 84% of which are singletons. Sample: CD4+ or CD8+ T cells sorted from blood, taken in a trial of the OX40 agonist ivuxolimab. Receptors originate from an adult with an advanced solid tumor such as melanoma, head and neck, liver or kidney cancer. Each CDR3 is given with its conserved first and last residue. D genes are given only for firm matches. The size of a clone is reported for some rows only, either as once, few or many, or as a class for expanded clones.

cdr3_length j_call d_call v_call clone_size cdr3_aa cdr3_nt
14 TRBJ1-2 NA TRBV18 NA CASSPEGNPYGYTF TGTGCCAGCTCACCCGAGGGAAACCCCTATGGCTACACCTTC
20 TRBJ2-5 NA TRBV11-2 NA CASSLDLTVRPSTHQETQYF TGTGCCAGCAGCTTAGATCTAACGGTACGTCCTAGCACCCACCAAGAGACCCAGTACTTC
14 TRBJ1-1 TRBD1 TRBV18 NA CASSIQGIVTEAFF TGTGCCAGCTCAATACAGGGGATCGTAACTGAAGCTTTCTTT
14 TRBJ2-1 TRBD2 TRBV19 NA CASASGSSYNEQFF TGTGCCAGTGCTAGCGGAAGCTCCTACAATGAGCAGTTCTTC
15 TRBJ2-5 TRBD2 TRBV5-1 NA CASKYLSGIPETQYF TGCGCCAGCAAATACCTAAGCGGGATTCCAGAGACCCAGTACTTC
15 TRBJ1-4 NA TRBV6-5 NA CASRAQGTVNEKLFF TGTGCCAGCAGGGCGCAGGGGACGGTGAATGAAAAACTGTTTTTT
19 TRBJ1-4 NA TRBV4-3 NA CASSQEIGTSDATNEKLFF TGCGCCAGCAGCCAAGAAATCGGGACTTCCGATGCAACTAATGAAAAACTGTTTTTT
15 TRBJ1-5 NA TRBV5-8 NA CASSLAGYRGEPQHF TGTGCCAGCAGCTTGGCGGGTTACCGGGGTGAGCCCCAGCATTTT
17 TRBJ2-3 NA TRBV19 once CASRDSGVGGPTDTQYF TGTGCCAGTAGGGACAGCGGTGTAGGGGGGCCTACAGATACGCAGTATTTT
15 TRBJ2-7 NA TRBV6-6 NA CASSYSSFSGYEQYF TGTGCCAGCAGTTACTCTTCTTTTTCTGGCTACGAGCAGTACTTC
13 TRBJ1-2 NA TRBV6-4 NA CASSDSNGYGYTF TGTGCCAGCAGTGACTCGAATGGCTATGGCTACACCTTC
16 TRBJ2-1 TRBD2 TRBV7-3 once CASSSQPGLNYNEQFF TGTGCCAGCAGCTCACAACCGGGACTAAACTACAATGAGCAGTTCTTC
13 TRBJ2-7 NA TRBV18 NA CASSPGSSYEQYF TGTGCCAGCTCACCAGGATCCTCCTACGAGCAGTACTTC
14 TRBJ2-3 TRBD2 TRBV5-4 NA CASSSGGAGDTQYF TGTGCCAGCAGCTCCGGGGGGGCTGGAGATACGCAGTATTTT
14 TRBJ1-1 NA TRBV6-6 NA CASTSREGRTEAFF TGTGCCAGCACCTCCAGAGAGGGTAGGACTGAAGCTTTCTTT
18 TRBJ1-2 NA TRBV4-1 medium-sized CASSVIQPRDGGLYGYTF TGCGCCAGCAGCGTGATCCAGCCAAGGGACGGCGGACTCTATGGCTACACCTTC
14 TRBJ1-6 TRBD1 TRBV10-1 once CASSDRGLNSPLHF TGCGCCAGCAGCGACAGGGGGCTTAATTCACCCCTCCACTTT
15 TRBJ1-2 TRBD1 TRBV18 NA CASSPPGQGAVGYTF TGTGCCAGCTCACCACCGGGACAGGGGGCGGTTGGCTACACCTTC
15 TRBJ2-3 TRBD1 TRBV5-1 NA CASSRGQGSTDTQYF TGCGCCAGCAGCCGGGGACAGGGCAGCACAGATACGCAGTATTTT
13 TRBJ2-7 TRBD1 TRBV30 NA CAIDRGLTYEQYF TGTGCCATCGACAGGGGGCTGACCTACGAGCAGTACTTC
16 TRBJ2-1 TRBD2 TRBV28 once CASSPRRGLANNEQFF TGTGCCAGCAGTCCGCGCAGGGGACTAGCCAACAATGAGCAGTTCTTC
14 TRBJ2-5 NA TRBV19 NA CASSIGQGAGTQYF TGTGCCAGTAGTATTGGGCAGGGAGCAGGGACCCAGTACTTC
14 TRBJ2-5 NA TRBV18 once CASSPPSGAETQYF TGTGCCAGCTCACCCCCGAGTGGAGCGGAGACCCAGTACTTC